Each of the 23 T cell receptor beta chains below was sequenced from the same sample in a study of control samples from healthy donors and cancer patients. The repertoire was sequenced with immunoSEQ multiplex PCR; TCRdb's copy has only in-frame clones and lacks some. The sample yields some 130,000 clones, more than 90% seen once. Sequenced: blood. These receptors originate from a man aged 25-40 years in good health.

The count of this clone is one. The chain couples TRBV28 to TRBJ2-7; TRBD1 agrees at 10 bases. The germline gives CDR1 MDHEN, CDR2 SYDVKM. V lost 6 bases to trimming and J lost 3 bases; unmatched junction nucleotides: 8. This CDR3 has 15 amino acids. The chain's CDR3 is CASRKRQGAFYEQYF. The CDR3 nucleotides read TGTGCCAGCAGAAAGAGACAGGGGGCTTTCTACGAGCAGTACTTC.

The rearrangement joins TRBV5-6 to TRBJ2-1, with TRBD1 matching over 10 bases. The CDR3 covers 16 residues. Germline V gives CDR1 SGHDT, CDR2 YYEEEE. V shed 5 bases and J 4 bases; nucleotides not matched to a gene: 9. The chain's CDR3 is CASRTSTGGWYNEQFF. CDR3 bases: TGTGCCAGCAGAACGTCGACAGGGGGCTGGTACAATGAGCAGTTCTTC.

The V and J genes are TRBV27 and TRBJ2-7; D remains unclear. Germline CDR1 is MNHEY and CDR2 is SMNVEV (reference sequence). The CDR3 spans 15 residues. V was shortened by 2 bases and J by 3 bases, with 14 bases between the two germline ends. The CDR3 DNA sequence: TGTGCCAGCAGTTTAAGGTTTGGGTGGGACTACGAGCAGTACTTC. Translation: CASSLRFGWDYEQYF.

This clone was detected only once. CDR3 region: CASSVSGNQETQYF. The CDR3 nucleotides read TGTGCCAGCAGCGTTTCCGGAAACCAAGAGACCCAGTACTTC. The rearrangement links TRBV9 to TRBJ2-5, with D unresolved. The germline V gene has CDR1 SGDLS and CDR2 YYNGEE. Trimming left V 2 bases short and J 0 bases short, with 8 bases between. This CDR3 region has 14 residues.

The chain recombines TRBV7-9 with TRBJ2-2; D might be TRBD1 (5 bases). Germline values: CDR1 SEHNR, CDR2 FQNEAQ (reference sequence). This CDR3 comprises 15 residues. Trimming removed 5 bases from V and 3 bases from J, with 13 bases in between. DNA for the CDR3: TGTGCCAGCAGCCTACTGGGGCCCCACACCGGGGAGCTGTTTTTT. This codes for CASSLLGPHTGELFF.

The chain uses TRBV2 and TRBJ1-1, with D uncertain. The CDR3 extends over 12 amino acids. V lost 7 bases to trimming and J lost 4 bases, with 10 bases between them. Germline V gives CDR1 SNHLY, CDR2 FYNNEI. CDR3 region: CASTGLGTEAFF. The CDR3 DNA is TGTGCCAGCACGGGGTTGGGCACTGAAGCTTTCTTT. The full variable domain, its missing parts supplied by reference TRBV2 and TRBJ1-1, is EPEVTQTPSHQVTQMGQEVILRCVPISNHLYFYWYRQILGQKVEFLVSFYNNEISEKSEIFDDQFSVERPDGSNFTLKIRSTKLEDSAMYFCASTGLGTEAFFGQGTRLTVV.

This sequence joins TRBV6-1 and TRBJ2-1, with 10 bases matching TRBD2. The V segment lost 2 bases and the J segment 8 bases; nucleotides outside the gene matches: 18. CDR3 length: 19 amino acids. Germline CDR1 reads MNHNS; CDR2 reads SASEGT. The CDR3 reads CASSEWGVIAGGQYDEQFF. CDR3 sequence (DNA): TGTGCCAGCAGTGAATGGGGGGTGATAGCGGGAGGCCAATACGATGAGCAGTTCTTC.

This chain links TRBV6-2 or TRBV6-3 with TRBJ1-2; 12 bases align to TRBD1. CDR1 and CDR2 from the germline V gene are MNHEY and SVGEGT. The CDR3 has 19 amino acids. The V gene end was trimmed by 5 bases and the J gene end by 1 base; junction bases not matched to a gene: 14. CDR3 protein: CASSRAGTGGARGNYGYTF. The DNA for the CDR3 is TGTGCCAGCAGTCGCGCCGGGACAGGGGGCGCGAGGGGTAACTATGGCTACACCTTC.

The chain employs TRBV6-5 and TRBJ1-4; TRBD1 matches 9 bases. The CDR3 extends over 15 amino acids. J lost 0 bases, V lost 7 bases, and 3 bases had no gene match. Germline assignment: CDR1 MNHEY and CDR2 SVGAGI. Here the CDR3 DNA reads TGTGCCAGCAAGGGACAGGGCACAACTAATGAAAAACTGTTTTTT. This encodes CASKGQGTTNEKLFF.

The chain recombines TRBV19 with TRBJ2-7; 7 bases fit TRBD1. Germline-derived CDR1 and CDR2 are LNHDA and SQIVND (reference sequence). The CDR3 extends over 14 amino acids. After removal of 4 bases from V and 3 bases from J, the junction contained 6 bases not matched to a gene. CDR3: CASSTGTAYYEQYF. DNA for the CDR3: TGTGCCAGTAGTACCGGGACAGCATACTACGAGCAGTACTTC.

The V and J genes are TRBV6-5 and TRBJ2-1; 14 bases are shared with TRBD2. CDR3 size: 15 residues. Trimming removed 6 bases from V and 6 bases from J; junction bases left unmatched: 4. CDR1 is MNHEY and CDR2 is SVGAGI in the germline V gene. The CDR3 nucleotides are TGTGCCAGCAGAACGGGACTAGCGGGAGCCAATGAGCAGTTCTTC. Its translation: CASRTGLAGANEQFF.

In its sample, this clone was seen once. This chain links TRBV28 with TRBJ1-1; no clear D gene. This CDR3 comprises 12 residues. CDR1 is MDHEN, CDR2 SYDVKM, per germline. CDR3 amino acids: CASSGVNTEAFF. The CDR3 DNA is TGTGCTAGCTCTGGGGTGAACACTGAAGCTTTCTTT.

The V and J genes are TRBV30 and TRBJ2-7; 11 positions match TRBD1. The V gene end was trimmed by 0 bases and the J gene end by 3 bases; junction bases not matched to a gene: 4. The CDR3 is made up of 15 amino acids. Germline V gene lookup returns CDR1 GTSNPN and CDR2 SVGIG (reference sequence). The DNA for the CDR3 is TGTGCCTGGAGTGTTACGGACAGGGGGCTCTACGAGCAGTACTTC. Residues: CAWSVTDRGLYEQYF.

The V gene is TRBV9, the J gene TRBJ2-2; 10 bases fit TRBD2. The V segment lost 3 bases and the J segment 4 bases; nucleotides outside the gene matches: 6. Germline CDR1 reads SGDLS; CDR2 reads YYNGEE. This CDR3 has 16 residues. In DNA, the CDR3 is TGTGCCAGCAGCGCCGGGACTAGCGTGGGCACCGGGGAGCTGTTTTTT. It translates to CASSAGTSVGTGELFF.

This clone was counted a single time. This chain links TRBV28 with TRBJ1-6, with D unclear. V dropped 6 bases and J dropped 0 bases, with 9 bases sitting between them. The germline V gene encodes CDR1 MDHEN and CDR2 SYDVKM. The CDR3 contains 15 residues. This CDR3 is CASSTESSYNSPLHF. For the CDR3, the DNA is TGTGCCAGCAGCACGGAGAGCTCCTATAATTCACCCCTCCACTTT.

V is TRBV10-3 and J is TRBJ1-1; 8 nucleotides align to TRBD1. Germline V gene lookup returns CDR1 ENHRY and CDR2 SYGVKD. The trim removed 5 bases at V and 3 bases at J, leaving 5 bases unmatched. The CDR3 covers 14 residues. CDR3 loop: CAISPDRGDTEAFF. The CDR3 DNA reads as TGTGCCATCAGTCCCGACAGGGGTGACACTGAAGCTTTCTTT.

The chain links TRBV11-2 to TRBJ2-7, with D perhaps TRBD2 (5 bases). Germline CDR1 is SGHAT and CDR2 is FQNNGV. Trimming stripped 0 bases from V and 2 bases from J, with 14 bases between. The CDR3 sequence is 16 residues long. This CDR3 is CASSLDFSGITYEQYF. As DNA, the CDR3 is TGTGCCAGCAGCTTAGACTTTTCGGGGATCACCTACGAGCAGTACTTC. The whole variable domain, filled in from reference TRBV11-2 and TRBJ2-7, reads EAGVAQSPRYKIIEKRQSVAFWCNPISGHATLYWYQQILGQGPKLLIQFQNNGVVDDSQLPKDRFSAERLKGVDSTLKIQPAKLEDSAVYLCASSLDFSGITYEQYFGPGTRLTVT.

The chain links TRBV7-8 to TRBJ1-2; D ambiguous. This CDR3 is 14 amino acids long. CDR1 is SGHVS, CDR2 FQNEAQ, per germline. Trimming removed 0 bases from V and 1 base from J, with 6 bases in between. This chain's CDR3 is CASSLAGGNYGYTF. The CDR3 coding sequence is TGTGCCAGCAGCTTAGCAGGTGGTAACTATGGCTACACCTTC.

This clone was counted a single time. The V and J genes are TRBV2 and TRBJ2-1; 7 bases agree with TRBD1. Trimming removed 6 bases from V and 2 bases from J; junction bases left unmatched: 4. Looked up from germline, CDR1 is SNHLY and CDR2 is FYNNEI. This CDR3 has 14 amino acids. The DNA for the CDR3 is TGTGCCAGCAGCCAGGGGGTGACCTACAATGAGCAGTTCTTC. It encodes CASSQGVTYNEQFF. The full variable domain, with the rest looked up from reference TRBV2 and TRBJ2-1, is EPEVTQTPSHQVTQMGQEVILRCVPISNHLYFYWYRQILGQKVEFLVSFYNNEISEKSEIFDDQFSVERPDGSNFTLKIRSTKLEDSAMYFCASSQGVTYNEQFFGPGTRLTVL.

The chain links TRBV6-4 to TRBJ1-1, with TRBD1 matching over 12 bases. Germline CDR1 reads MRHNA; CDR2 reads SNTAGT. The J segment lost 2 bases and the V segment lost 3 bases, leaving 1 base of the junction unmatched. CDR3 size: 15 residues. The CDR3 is CASSEGTGGNTEAFF. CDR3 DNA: TGTGCCAGCAGTGAGGGGACAGGGGGCAACACTGAAGCTTTCTTT.

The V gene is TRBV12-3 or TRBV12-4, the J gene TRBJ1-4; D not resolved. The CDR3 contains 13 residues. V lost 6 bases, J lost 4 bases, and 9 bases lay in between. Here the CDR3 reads CASSLTHNEKLFF. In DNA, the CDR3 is TGTGCCAGCAGCCTGACACATAATGAAAAACTGTTTTTT.

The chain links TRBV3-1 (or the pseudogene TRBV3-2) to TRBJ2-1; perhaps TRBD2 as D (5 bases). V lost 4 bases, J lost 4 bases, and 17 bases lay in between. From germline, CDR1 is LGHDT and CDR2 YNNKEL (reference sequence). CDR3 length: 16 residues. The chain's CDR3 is CASSPRGGFGYNEQFF. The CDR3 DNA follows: TGTGCCAGCAGCCCAAGAGGCGGGTTTGGGTACAATGAGCAGTTCTTC.

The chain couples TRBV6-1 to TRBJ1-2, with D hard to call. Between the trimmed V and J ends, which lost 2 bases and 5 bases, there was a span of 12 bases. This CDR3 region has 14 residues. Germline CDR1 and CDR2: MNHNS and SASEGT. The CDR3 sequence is CASSETYTEYGYTF. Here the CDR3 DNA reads TGTGCCAGCAGTGAAACGTACACGGAATATGGCTACACCTTC.